The clone carrying this T cell receptor (beta chain) has a handful of counts. TCRdb recomputed calls from the RT-PCR reads with MiXCR, one row per CDR3 protein. This sample yields approximately 720,000 distinct CDR3 sequences, of which 12% to 15% are seen a single time; 3% to 4.5% belongs to the top ten. CDR3 length: 11 residues. V lost 0 bases, J lost 15 bases, and 12 bases lay in between. CDR1 and CDR2 from the germline V gene are DFQATT and SNEGSKA (reference sequence). The sample consisted of memory CD4+ T cells from blood. This sequence joins TRBV20-1 and TRBJ2-1; D remains unclear. This clonotype was obtained from a female donor in good health, serving as a healthy control. The CDR3 nucleotides read TGCAGTGCTAGAGATCGCGACCGGAGGTTCTTC. This gives the protein CSARDRDRRFF.